The table lists the clone carrying this T cell receptor (beta chain) with a few counts. Its antigen is not identified. It was with 60 Vbeta and 13 Jbeta primers that the PCR ran. Source study methods: Later work found around 80 million unique TCR beta chains, with roughly 11 million shared. Clones were read by immunoSEQ multiplex PCR, and TCRdb kept only the in-frame ones, dropping some. The DNA gave D and trimming, while V, J and clone size come from that table. The top ten clones hold about 1.4% of a sample with just over 150,000 clones, roughly 80% of them seen once. The entry originates in a study of cytomegalovirus exposure and HLA in healthy donors. General study results and limits: One variant, a missense change in DCLRE1C, was linked in a later analysis to TCR beta V- and J-gene trimming.

CDR1 and CDR2 from the germline V gene are SGHVS and FQNEAQ. This CDR3 contains 14 residues. V lost 4 bases, J lost 14 bases, and 9 bases stayed unmatched. The source is a woman between 25 and 40 years old in good health and CMV-seronegative. The sequencing input was PBMCs. This rearrangement joins TRBV7-8 to TRBJ1-6, with TRBD1 matching 9 bases. The DNA for the CDR3 is TGTGCCAGCAGCTCCCGGGACAGGGATAAGGCCCTCCACTTT. Amino acid sequence: CASSSRDRDKALHF.